The source of this TCR beta chain is a study of T cell repertoires in cytomegalovirus infection. Each CDR3 protein is one row after TCRdb ran MiXCR on the reads. The table has under 150,000 distinct CDR3 sequences, 20% to 30% seen once. Germline lookup yields CDR1 LNHDA and CDR2 SQIVND (reference sequence). Trimming cost V 9 bases and J 5 bases, with 10 bases left between them. The CDR3 consists of 11 residues. As to this clonotype: What it binds is unknown.

Sequencing used PBMCs, sequenced either directly or after in vitro stimulation (not recorded which). The chain couples TRBV19 to TRBJ1-1; D may be TRBD1 (5 bases). The sequence derives from a human donor in good health (CMV status not recorded). Some clones in this sample may be carry-over from other donors' samples. The CDR3 loop is CASFQGTEAFF. The CDR3 region has the DNA TGTGCCAGCTTCCAGGGTACTGAAGCTTTCTTT.